A single sample gave rise to the 3 T cell receptor beta chains below, sequenced in a study of blood T cells in healthy people across ages (dated by TCRdb to between 2014 and 2017). Library preparation employed 5' RACE. Sequencer: Illumina HiSeq 2500. A second PCR of roughly 6 to 12 cycles was performed with a sample-barcoded 5' primer and a J-beta primer mix. TCRdb trimmed the raw reads at Q25, called clones with MiXCR and kept productive beta chains. Rows with one shared CDR3 protein collapse into an entry with the most common genes and DNA. In this sample the table shows approximately 800,000 distinct CDR3 sequences, about 47% of which occur a single time. Together, the top ten hold 15% to 20% of the sample. The sequenced material came from blood. Source of these receptors: a man older than 75 in good health.

There are a few counts of this clonotype. The rearrangement joins TRBV15 to TRBJ1-5; 8 nucleotides line up with TRBD1. This CDR3 region has 16 residues. Per germline, CDR1 LNHNV and CDR2 YYDKDF (reference sequence). Trimming took 6 bases from V and 3 from J; bases not matched to a gene: 10. The CDR3 nucleotides are TGTGCCACCAGATCATACAGGCAGGGGGCCAATCAGCCCCAGCATTTT. Its protein product is CATRSYRQGANQPQHF. Complete variable domain (other parts from reference TRBV15 and TRBJ1-5): DAMVIQNPRYQVTQFGKPVTLSCSQTLNHNVMYWYQQKSSQAPKLLFHYYDKDFNNEADTPDNFQSRRPNTSFCFLDIRSPGLGDTAMYLCATRSYRQGANQPQHFGDGTRLSIL.

This clonotype appeared once. This chain joins TRBV4-3 and TRBJ2-4, with 8 bases lining up with TRBD1. The closer fit of TRBJ2-7 to the DNA end suggests the J call may be wrong. This CDR3 is built from 14 residues. Germline V gene data show CDR1 as LGHNA and CDR2 as YSLEER. Here the CDR3 DNA reads TGCGCCAGCAGCTATGACAGGGGTTCATACGAGCAGTACTTC. This codes for CASSYDRGSYEQYF.

V usage is TRBV7-2 and J usage is TRBJ2-3, with 10 bases lining up with TRBD1. V dropped 5 bases and J dropped 5; count of bases not matched to a gene: 7. The CDR3 spans 15 residues. CDR1 is SGHTA, CDR2 FQGNSA, per germline. The CDR3 nucleotides are TGTGCCAGCAGCATCGGACAGGGGGTTCAAGATACGCAGTATTTT. This codes for CASSIGQGVQDTQYF.